Sequencing of this TCR beta chain was carried out in a study of blood T cell repertoires in COVID-19. This clone was recorded a few times. In terms of age and location, participants ranged from roughly 18 to 90 years and lived in fewer than 30 US areas. Allocation to cohorts depended on clinical history reported by the participants. Original handling: Nucleated cell counts were estimated from reference gene primer amplification. Only in-frame clones appear in the TCRdb table, and some are missing; sequencing was by immunoSEQ multiplex PCR. That table furnishes V, J and clone size, whereas the DNA furnished D and trimming. The sample consists of roughly 250,000 clones, around 85% of them appearing once. The V end was cut by 2 bases, the J end by 6 bases, with 16 bases between. CDR3 length: 15 amino acids. CDR1 and CDR2 (germline): MDHEN, SYDVKM.

The material sequenced was PBMCs or T cells enriched from blood (not recorded which). V usage is TRBV28 and J usage is TRBJ2-5; D may be TRBD1 (6 bases). The sequence was obtained from a woman aged 30 to 39 who had recovered from COVID-19. Here the CDR3 reads CASSLEDRFKQTQYF. CDR3 nucleotides: TGTGCCAGCAGTTTAGAAGACAGGTTCAAACAGACCCAGTACTTC.